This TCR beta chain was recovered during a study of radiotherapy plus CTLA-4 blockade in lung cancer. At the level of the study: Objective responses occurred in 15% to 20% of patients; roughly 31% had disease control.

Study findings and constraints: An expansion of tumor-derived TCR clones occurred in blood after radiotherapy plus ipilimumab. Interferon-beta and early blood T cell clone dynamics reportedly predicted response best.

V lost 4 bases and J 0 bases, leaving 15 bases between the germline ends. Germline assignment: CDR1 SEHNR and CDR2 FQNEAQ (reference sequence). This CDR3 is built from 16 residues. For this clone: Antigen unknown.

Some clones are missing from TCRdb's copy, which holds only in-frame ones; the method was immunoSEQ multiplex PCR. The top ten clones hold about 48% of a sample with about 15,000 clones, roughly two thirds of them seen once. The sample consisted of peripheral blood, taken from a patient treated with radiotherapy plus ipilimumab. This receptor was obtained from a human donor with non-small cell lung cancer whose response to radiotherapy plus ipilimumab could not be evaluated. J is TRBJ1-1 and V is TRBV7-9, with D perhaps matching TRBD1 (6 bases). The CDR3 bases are TGTGCCAGCAGCTCCGCTATGGACAGCGTGAACACTGAAGCTTTCTTT. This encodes CASSSAMDSVNTEAFF.